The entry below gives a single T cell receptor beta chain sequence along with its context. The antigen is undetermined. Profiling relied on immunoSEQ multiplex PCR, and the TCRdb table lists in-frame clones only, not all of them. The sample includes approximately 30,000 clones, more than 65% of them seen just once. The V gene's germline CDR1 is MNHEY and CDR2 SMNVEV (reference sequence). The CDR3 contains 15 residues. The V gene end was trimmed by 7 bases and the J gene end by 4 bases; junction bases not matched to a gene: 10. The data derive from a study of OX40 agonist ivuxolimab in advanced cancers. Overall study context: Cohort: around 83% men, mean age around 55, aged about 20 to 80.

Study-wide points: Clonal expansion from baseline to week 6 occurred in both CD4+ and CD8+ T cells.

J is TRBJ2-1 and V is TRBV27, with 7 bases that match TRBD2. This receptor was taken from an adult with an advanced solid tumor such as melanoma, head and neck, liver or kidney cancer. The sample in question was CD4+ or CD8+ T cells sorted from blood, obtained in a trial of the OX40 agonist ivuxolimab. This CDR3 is CASMTSGGGYNEQFF. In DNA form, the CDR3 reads TGTGCCAGCATGACCTCGGGCGGGGGTTACAATGAGCAGTTCTTC.